One T cell receptor beta chain is described in this entry. The assay was immunoSEQ multiplex PCR, and TCRdb's table has in-frame clones only and misses some. The table includes roughly 60,000 clones, around nine tenths detected once. This entry is derived from a study of OX40 agonist ivuxolimab in advanced cancers. Study-wide background: Of the participants, approximately 38% had some prior anti-PD-1, anti-PD-L1 or anti-CTLA-4 therapy, which was allowed.

Deletions cut 4 bases from V and 4 bases from J, with 14 bases between. Germline CDR1 SNHLY, CDR2 FYNNEI. This CDR3 has 14 amino acids. V is TRBV2 and J is TRBJ2-7, with D maybe TRBD2 (7 bases). Sequenced material: CD4+ or CD8+ T cells sorted from blood, taken in a trial of the OX40 agonist ivuxolimab. The TCR originated in an adult with an advanced solid tumor such as melanoma, head and neck, liver or kidney cancer. The CDR3 region has the DNA TGTGCCAGCAGTGTGGGAGGGGGAGGATACGAGCAGTACTTC. Translated, it gives CASSVGGGGYEQYF. Filled out from reference TRBV2 and TRBJ2-7, the complete variable domain reads EPEVTQTPSHQVTQMGQEVILRCVPISNHLYFYWYRQILGQKVEFLVSFYNNEISEKSEIFDDQFSVERPDGSNFTLKIRSTKLEDSAMYFCASSVGGGGYEQYFGPGTRLTVT.